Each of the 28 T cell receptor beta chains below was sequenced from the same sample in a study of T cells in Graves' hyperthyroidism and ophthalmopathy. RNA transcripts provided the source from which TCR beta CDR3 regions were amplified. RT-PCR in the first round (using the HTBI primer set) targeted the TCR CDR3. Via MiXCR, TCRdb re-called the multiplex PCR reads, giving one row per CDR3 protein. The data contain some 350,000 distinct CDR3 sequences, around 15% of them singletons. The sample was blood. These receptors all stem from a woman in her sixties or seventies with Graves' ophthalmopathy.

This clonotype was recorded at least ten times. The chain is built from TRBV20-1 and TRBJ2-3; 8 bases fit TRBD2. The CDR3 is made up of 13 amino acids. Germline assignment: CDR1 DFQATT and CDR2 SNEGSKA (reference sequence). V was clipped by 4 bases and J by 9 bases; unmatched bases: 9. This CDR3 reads CSATPLAGGTQYF. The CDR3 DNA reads TGCAGTGCTACCCCGCTTGCGGGAGGCACGCAGTATTTT.

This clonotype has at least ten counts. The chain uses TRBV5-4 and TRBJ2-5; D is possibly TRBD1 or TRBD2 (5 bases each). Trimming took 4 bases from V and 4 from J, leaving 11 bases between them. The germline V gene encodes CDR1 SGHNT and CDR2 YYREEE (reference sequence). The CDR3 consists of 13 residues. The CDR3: CASSVGTIETQYF. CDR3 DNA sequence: TGTGCCAGCAGCGTGGGGACGATAGAGACCCAGTACTTC.

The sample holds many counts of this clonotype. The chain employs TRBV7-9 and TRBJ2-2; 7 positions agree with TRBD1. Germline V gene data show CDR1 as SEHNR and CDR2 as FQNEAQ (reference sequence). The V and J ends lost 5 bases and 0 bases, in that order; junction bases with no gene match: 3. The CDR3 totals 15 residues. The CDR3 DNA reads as TGTGCCAGCAGCATGGGACAGACGAACACCGGGGAGCTGTTTTTT. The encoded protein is CASSMGQTNTGELFF.

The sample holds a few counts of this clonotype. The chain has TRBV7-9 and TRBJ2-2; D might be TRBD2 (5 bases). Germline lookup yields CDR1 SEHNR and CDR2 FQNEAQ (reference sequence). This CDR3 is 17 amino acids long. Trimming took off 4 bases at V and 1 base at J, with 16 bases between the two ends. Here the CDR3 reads CASSYRPGYVNTGELFF. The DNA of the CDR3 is TGTGCCAGCAGCTACCGTCCGGGATACGTGAACACCGGGGAGCTGTTTTTT.

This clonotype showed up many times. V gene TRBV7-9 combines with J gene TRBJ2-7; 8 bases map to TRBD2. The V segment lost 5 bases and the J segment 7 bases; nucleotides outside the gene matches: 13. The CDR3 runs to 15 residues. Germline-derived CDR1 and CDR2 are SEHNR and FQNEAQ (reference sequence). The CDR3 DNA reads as TGTGCCAGCAGCACCACTAGCGGAGATTTCGGGGAGCAGTACTTC. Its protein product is CASSTTSGDFGEQYF.

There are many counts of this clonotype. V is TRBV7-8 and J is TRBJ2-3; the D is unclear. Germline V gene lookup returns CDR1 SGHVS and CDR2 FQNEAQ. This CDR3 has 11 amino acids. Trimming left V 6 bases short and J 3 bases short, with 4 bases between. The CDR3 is CASSITDTQYF. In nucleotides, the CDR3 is TGTGCCAGCAGTATTACAGATACGCAGTATTTT.

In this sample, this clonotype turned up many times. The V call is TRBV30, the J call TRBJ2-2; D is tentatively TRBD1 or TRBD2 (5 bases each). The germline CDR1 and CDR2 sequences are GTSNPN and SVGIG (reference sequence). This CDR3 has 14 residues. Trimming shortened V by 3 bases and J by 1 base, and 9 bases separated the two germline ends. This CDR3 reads CAWRGTQNTGELFF. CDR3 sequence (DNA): TGTGCCTGGAGAGGGACGCAGAACACCGGGGAGCTGTTTTTT.

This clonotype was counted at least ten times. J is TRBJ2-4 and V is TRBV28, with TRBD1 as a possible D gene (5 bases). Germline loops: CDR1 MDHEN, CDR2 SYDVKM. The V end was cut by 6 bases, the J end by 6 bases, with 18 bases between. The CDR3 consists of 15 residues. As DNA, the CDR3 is TGTGCCAGCAGCTTCCTGGGGCCGGAAGGAAACATTCAGTACTTC. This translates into CASSFLGPEGNIQYF.

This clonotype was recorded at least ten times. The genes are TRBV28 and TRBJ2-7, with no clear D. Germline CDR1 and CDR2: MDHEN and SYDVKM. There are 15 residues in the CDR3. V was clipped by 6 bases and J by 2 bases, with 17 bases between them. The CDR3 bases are TGTGCCAGCAGCACCTCAGGATACTTCACCTACGAGCAGTACTTC. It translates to CASSTSGYFTYEQYF.

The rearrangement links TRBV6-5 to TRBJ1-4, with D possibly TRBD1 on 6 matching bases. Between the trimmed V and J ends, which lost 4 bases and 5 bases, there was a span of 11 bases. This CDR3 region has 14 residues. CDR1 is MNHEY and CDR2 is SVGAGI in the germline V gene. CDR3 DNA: TGTGCCAGCAGTTGGAGGGGGGGAAATGAAAAACTGTTTTTT. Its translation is CASSWRGGNEKLFF.

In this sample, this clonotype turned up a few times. The CDR3 nucleotides read TGCAGTGCTAGCGCGCCTTCGCGAGCCAAAAACATTCAGTACTTC. The encoded protein is CSASAPSRAKNIQYF. V usage is TRBV20-1 and J usage is TRBJ2-4; D gene unclear. The CDR3 covers 15 residues. The germline V and J ends were trimmed by 3 bases and 0 bases, with 12 bases remaining between them. Germline loops: CDR1 DFQATT, CDR2 SNEGSKA (reference sequence).

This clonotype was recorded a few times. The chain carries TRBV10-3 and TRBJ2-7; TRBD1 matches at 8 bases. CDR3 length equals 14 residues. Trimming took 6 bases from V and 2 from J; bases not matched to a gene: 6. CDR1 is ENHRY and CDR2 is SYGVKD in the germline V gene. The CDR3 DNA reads TGTGCCATCAGGGGACAGGAGGGGCCCTACGAGCAGTACTTC. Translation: CAIRGQEGPYEQYF.

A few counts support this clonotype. This chain's CDR3 is CASRPGLAGAYEQYF. The CDR3, as DNA: TGTGCCAGCAGACCCGGACTAGCGGGAGCTTACGAGCAGTACTTC. The rearrangement joins TRBV6-2 or TRBV6-3 to TRBJ2-7; the match to TRBD2 covers 13 bases. Looked up from germline, CDR1 is MNHEY and CDR2 is SVGEGT. The CDR3 runs 15 residues. Germline trimming cut 6 bases from V and 4 bases from J; bases unmatched to any gene: 6.

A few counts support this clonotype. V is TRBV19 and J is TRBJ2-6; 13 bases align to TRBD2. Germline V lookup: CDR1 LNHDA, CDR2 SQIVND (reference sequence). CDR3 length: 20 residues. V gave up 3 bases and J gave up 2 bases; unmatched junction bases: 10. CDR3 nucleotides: TGTGCCAGTAGTATCGACCCCCGGACTAGCGGGAGTACTGGGGCCAACGTCCTGACTTTC. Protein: CASSIDPRTSGSTGANVLTF.

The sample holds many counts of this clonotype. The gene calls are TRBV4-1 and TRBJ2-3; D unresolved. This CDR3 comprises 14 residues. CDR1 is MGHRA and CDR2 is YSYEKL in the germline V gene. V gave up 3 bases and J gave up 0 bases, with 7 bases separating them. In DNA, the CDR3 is TGCGCCAGCAGCCAGTTACTTAGCACAGATACGCAGTATTTT. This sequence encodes CASSQLLSTDTQYF.

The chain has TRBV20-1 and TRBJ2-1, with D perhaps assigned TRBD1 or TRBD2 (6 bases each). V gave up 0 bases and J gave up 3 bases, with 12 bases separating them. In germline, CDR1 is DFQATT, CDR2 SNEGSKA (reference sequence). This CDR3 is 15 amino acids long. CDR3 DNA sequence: TGCAGTGCTAGAGATGGAGGGGGAGGCTACAATGAGCAGTTCTTC. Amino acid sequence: CSARDGGGGYNEQFF.

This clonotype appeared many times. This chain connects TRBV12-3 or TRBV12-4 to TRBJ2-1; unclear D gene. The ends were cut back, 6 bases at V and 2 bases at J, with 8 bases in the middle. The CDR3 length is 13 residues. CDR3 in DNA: TGTGCCAGCAGCCACGGAGCCTACAATGAGCAGTTCTTC. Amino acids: CASSHGAYNEQFF.

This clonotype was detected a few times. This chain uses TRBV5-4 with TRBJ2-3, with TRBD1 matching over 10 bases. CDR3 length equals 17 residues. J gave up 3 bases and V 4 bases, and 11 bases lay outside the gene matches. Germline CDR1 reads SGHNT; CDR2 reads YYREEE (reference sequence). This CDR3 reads CASSAKLGQGRTDTQYF. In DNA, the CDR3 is TGTGCCAGCAGCGCCAAATTGGGACAGGGGAGAACAGATACGCAGTATTTT.

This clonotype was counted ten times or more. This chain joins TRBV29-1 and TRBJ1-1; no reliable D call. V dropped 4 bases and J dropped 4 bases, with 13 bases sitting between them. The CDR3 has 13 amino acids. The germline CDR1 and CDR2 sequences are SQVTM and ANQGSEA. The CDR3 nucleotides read TGCAGCGTTGGCGTGACGGGTAGCACTGAAGCTTTCTTT. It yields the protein CSVGVTGSTEAFF.

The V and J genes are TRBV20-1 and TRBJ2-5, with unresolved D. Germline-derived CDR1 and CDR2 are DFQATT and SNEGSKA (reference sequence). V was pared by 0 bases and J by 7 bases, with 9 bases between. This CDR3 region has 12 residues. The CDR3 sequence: CSAREVEWTQYF. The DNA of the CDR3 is TGCAGTGCTAGAGAGGTTGAGTGGACCCAGTACTTC.

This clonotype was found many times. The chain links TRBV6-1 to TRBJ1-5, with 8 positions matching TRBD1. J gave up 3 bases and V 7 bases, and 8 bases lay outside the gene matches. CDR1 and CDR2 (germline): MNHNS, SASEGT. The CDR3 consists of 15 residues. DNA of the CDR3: TGTGCCAGCAACCCGACAGGGGCACACAATCAGCCCCAGCATTTT. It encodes CASNPTGAHNQPQHF.

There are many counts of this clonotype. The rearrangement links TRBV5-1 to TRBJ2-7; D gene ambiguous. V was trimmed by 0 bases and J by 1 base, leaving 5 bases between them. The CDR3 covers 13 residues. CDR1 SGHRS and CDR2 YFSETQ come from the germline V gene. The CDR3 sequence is CASSLDMSYEQYF. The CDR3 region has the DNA TGCGCCAGCAGCTTGGACATGTCCTACGAGCAGTACTTC.

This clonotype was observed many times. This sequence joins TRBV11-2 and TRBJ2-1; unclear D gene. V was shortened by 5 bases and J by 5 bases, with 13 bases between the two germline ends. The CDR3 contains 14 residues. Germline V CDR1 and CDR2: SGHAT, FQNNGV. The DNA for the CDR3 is TGTGCCAGCAGCACCCGACTGGTGAACAATGAGCAGTTCTTC. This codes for CASSTRLVNNEQFF. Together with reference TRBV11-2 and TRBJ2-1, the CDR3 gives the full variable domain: EAGVAQSPRYKIIEKRQSVAFWCNPISGHATLYWYQQILGQGPKLLIQFQNNGVVDDSQLPKDRFSAERLKGVDSTLKIQPAKLEDSAVYLCASSTRLVNNEQFFGPGTRLTVL.

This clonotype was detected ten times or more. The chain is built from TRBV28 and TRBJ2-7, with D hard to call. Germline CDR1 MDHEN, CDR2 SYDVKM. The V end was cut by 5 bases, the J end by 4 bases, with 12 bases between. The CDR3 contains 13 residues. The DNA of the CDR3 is TGTGCCAGCAGTCGATCGAGCCCATACGAGCAGTACTTC. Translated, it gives CASSRSSPYEQYF.

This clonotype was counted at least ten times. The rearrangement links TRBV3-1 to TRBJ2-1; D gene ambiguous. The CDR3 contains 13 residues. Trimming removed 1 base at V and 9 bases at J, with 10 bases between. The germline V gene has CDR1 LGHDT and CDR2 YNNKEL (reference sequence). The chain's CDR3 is CASSQATWSEQFF. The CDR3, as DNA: TGTGCCAGCAGCCAAGCCACATGGTCTGAGCAGTTCTTC.

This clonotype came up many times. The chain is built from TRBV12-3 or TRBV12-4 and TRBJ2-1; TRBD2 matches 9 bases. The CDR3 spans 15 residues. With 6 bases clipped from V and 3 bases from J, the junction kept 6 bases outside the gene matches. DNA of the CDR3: TGTGCCAGCAGCCTTAGCGGGAGAGTCTACAATGAGCAGTTCTTC. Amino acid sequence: CASSLSGRVYNEQFF.

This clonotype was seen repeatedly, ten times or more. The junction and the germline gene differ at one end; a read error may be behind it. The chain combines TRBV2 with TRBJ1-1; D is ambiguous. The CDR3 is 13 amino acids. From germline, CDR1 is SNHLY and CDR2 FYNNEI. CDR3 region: CASKASLNTEVFF. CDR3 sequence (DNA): TGTGCCAGCAAGGCGTCGCTGAACACTGAAGTTTTCTTT.

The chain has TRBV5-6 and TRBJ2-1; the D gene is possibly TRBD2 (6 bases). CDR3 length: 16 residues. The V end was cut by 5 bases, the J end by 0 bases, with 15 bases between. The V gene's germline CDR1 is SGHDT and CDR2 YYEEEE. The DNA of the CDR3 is TGTGCCAGCAGTTCAAAGCGGGCGAGCTCCTACAATGAGCAGTTCTTC. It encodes CASSSKRASSYNEQFF. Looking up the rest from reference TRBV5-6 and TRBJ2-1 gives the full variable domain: DAGVTQSPTHLIKTRGQQVTLRCSPKSGHDTVSWYQQALGQGPQFIFQYYEEEERQRGNFPDRFSGHQFPNYSSELNVNALLLGDSALYLCASSSKRASSYNEQFFGPGTRLTVL.